These T cell receptor beta chains were read from a single sample in a study of OX40 agonist ivuxolimab in advanced cancers. Assay: immunoSEQ multiplex PCR; the TCRdb copy retains only in-frame clones and omits some. The data show just over 90,000 clones, 94% seen once. Sequences were derived from CD4+ or CD8+ T cells sorted from blood, sampled in a trial of the OX40 agonist ivuxolimab. All receptors derive from an adult with an advanced solid tumor such as melanoma, head and neck, liver or kidney cancer. CDR3s include the opening cysteine and the closing phenylalanine or tryptophan. A D gene is named only where the DNA matches it firmly. Size values are once, few and many counts, or a class for expanded clones, and some rows have none.

j_call	v_call	d_call	clone_size	cdr3_nt	cdr3_aa
TRBJ1-3	TRBV9	NA	NA	TGTGCCAGCAGCGTAGAAGGGTCACCTGGAAACACCATATATTTT	CASSVEGSPGNTIYF
TRBJ2-1	TRBV5-4	TRBD1	NA	TGTGCCAGCAGCTGGGGACAGACAGATGAGCAGTTCTTC	CASSWGQTDEQFF
TRBJ2-1	TRBV5-6	NA	NA	TGTGCCAGCAGCCAGGAGGGGGAAAGCTCCTACAATGAGCAGTTCTTC	CASSQEGESSYNEQFF
TRBJ2-7	TRBV11-2	NA	NA	TGTGCCAGCAGCTTAGGTGCAGGAACCTACGAGCAGTACTTC	CASSLGAGTYEQYF
TRBJ1-2	TRBV4-3	TRBD1	NA	TGCGCCAGCAGCCAGACAGGGGGTCTTTATGGCTACACCTTC	CASSQTGGLYGYTF
TRBJ2-7	TRBV11-3	TRBD1	NA	TGTGCCAGCAGCTTAGCCGGGACAGCTTACGAGCAGTACTTC	CASSLAGTAYEQYF
TRBJ2-1	TRBV5-4	TRBD2	NA	TGTGCCAGCAGCATACCACTAGCGCCGAGTGGGTATGAGCAGTTCTTC	CASSIPLAPSGYEQFF
TRBJ2-7	TRBV7-8	NA	NA	TGTGCCAGCAGCTTAGTAGTGGGCCGGGGGCAGTACTTC	CASSLVVGRGQYF
TRBJ2-5	TRBV15	NA	NA	TGTGCCACCAGCAGAGGCCGGGACGGAGAGTACCAAGAGACCCAGTACTTC	CATSRGRDGEYQETQYF
TRBJ1-2	TRBV6-6	TRBD1	once	TGTGCCAGCAGTTACTCGACAGGGAGGAATGGCTACACCTTC	CASSYSTGRNGYTF
TRBJ2-6	TRBV5-5	NA	NA	TGTGCCAGCAGCTACCTGGTGGAAGCCTCCACTGGGGCCAACGTCCTGACTTTC	CASSYLVEASTGANVLTF
TRBJ2-1	TRBV11-2	NA	NA	TGTGCCAGCAGCTCGCCGGGGGCTTCAGATGAGCAGTTCTTC	CASSSPGASDEQFF
TRBJ2-2	TRBV6-1	NA	NA	TGTGCCAGCATCGGCAGATACACCGGGGAGCTGTTTTTT	CASIGRYTGELFF
TRBJ1-5	TRBV28	NA	NA	TGTGCCAGCAGTTTCTGGGACTATCCTAAGGGCAATCAGCCCCAGCATTTT	CASSFWDYPKGNQPQHF
TRBJ1-3	TRBV7-2	TRBD1	once	TGTGCCAGCAGCTTGGGACAGGGCACTGGAAACACCATATATTTT	CASSLGQGTGNTIYF
TRBJ2-7	TRBV2	NA	NA	TGTGCCAGCAATGAGGCGGGATACAGCTACGAGCAGTACTTC	CASNEAGYSYEQYF
TRBJ1-2	TRBV29-1	NA	once	TGCAGCGTTGGGCTGGGGGCAGGAGGTGGCTACACCTTC	CSVGLGAGGGYTF
TRBJ1-3	TRBV11-2	NA	NA	TGTGCCAGCAGCTTAGGTTCTGGAAACACCATATATTTT	CASSLGSGNTIYF
TRBJ2-1	TRBV11-2	NA	NA	TGTGCCAGCAGCTTGGGTAGCGTGAATGAGCAGTTCTTC	CASSLGSVNEQFF
TRBJ2-1	TRBV13	TRBD2	NA	TGTGCCAGCAGCTCCGGGACTAGCGGGAGGCATGAGCAGTTCTTC	CASSSGTSGRHEQFF
TRBJ1-3	TRBV11-2	NA	NA	TGTGCCAGCAGCCCCGACCGGGCCTCAATCTCTGGAAACACCATATATTTT	CASSPDRASISGNTIYF
TRBJ1-2	TRBV19	TRBD1	NA	TGTGCCAGTAGTATGGACAGGGAAGCGGATGGCTACACCTTC	CASSMDREADGYTF
TRBJ1-1	TRBV6-6	NA	NA	TGTGCCAGCAAGGGAGGCACTGAAGCTTTCTTT	CASKGGTEAFF
TRBJ2-7	TRBV11-2	TRBD1	once	TGTGCCAGCAGCCAATACAGGGGCCGCTACGAGCAGTACTTC	CASSQYRGRYEQYF
TRBJ1-3	TRBV21-1	NA	NA	TGTGCCAGCAGCAAAGGACAGATCAATCGGAACACCATATATTTT	CASSKGQINRNTIYF
TRBJ2-3	TRBV27	NA	NA	TGTGCCAGCACCCACGGAGGGAGCACAGATACGCAGTATTTT	CASTHGGSTDTQYF
TRBJ2-1	TRBV27	TRBD2	NA	TGTGCCAGCAGTTCCATAGGGACTAGCTCAAACAATGAGCAGTTCTTC	CASSSIGTSSNNEQFF
TRBJ1-2	TRBV27	NA	NA	TGTGCCAGCAGCAGGGGAGATGGCTACACCTTC	CASSRGDGYTF
TRBJ2-5	TRBV25-1	NA	NA	TGTGCCAGCAGTGAATCGTTAGGGGAGTTACAAGAGACCCAGTACTTC	CASSESLGELQETQYF
TRBJ2-1	TRBV19	NA	NA	TGTGCCAGTAGTTGGAGGGGACGATTGGGTGAGCAGTTCTTC	CASSWRGRLGEQFF
TRBJ1-2	TRBV5-1	NA	few	TGCGCCAGCAGCTTAGTATATGGCTACACCTTC	CASSLVYGYTF
TRBJ2-2	TRBV6-5	TRBD2	NA	TGTGCCAGCAGTTTGTTGCCGGGACTAGAAACCGGGGAGCTGTTTTTT	CASSLLPGLETGELFF
TRBJ2-3	TRBV10-3	NA	NA	TGTGCCATCAGTGGGTGGGACTCATCCACAGATACGCAGTATTTT	CAISGWDSSTDTQYF
TRBJ1-1	TRBV15	TRBD1	NA	TGTGCCACCAGCGGTCGGACAGGTTACACTGAAGCTTTCTTT	CATSGRTGYTEAFF
TRBJ2-7	TRBV27	NA	NA	TGTGCCAGCAGTTTATCACAGGGACCCTACGAGCAGTACTTC	CASSLSQGPYEQYF
TRBJ2-2	TRBV5-6	NA	NA	TGTGCCAGCAGCTTCGGGAACACCGGGGAGCTGTTTTTT	CASSFGNTGELFF
TRBJ2-3	TRBV28	NA	NA	TGTGCCAGCAGGGCGGGCCCTTCAATTAATACGCAGTATTTT	CASRAGPSINTQYF
TRBJ1-5	TRBV19	NA	NA	TGTGCCAGTACCCCGGCTATGGGGCTTAGCAATCAGCCCCAGCATTTT	CASTPAMGLSNQPQHF
TRBJ1-2	TRBV6-5	NA	NA	TGTGCCAGCACTCCGGGCTATTGGGGCTACACCTTC	CASTPGYWGYTF
TRBJ1-1	TRBV6-6	TRBD1	NA	TGTGCCAGCAGCAGACAGGGGATGAACACTGAAGCTTTCTTT	CASSRQGMNTEAFF
TRBJ1-4	TRBV7-9	TRBD1	NA	TGTGCCAGCAGCACGCGGGACAGGGCGGAAGAAAAACTGTTTTTT	CASSTRDRAEEKLFF
TRBJ2-7	TRBV7-2	TRBD2	NA	TGTGCCAGCAGCTCGGGACTAGCCCCCGCCCAGTACTTC	CASSSGLAPAQYF
TRBJ2-5	TRBV13	NA	NA	TGTGCCAGCAGCTTCCCTCTGGAGGGGGAGACCCAGTACTTC	CASSFPLEGETQYF
TRBJ1-1	TRBV15	NA	NA	TGTGCCACCAGCAGAGATAGGGAATTCAGAGTTGAAGCTTTCTTT	CATSRDREFRVEAFF
TRBJ1-1	TRBV9	NA	NA	TGTGCCAGCAGCGTAGGTGCGAACACTGAAGCTTTCTTT	CASSVGANTEAFF
TRBJ2-5	TRBV5-4	TRBD2	NA	TGTGCCAGCATCTTTCCCACCACTAGCGGGGGAGAAGAGACCCAGTACTTC	CASIFPTTSGGEETQYF
TRBJ1-1	TRBV5-1	NA	once	TGCGCCAGCAGCTTGATGGGGGCGGGGACTGAAGCTTTCTTT	CASSLMGAGTEAFF
TRBJ2-7	TRBV11-2	NA	NA	TGTGCCAGCAGCTTAGGGGCGGGGGCGGAGGAGCAGTACTTC	CASSLGAGAEEQYF
TRBJ1-4	TRBV7-3	NA	NA	TGTGCCAGCAGCTTAAGAGGAGGGGAAAAACTGTTTTTT	CASSLRGGEKLFF
TRBJ2-3	TRBV6-5	NA	NA	TGTGCCAGCAGCCAGACAGGTAACACAGATACGCAGTATTTT	CASSQTGNTDTQYF
TRBJ2-5	TRBV27	TRBD2	NA	TGTGCCAGCAGTTTACTTGGCGGGAGGCCACAAGAGGCCCAGTACTTC	CASSLLGGRPQEAQYF
TRBJ2-1	TRBV29-1	NA	NA	TGCAGCGTTGGATGGAATGAGCAGTTCTTC	CSVGWNEQFF
TRBJ2-1	TRBV10-2	TRBD2	NA	TGCGCCAGCAGTGAAGGAGCGGGACTCGGTGAGCAGTTCTTC	CASSEGAGLGEQFF
TRBJ1-6	TRBV15	TRBD1	NA	TGTGCCACCACCCCTGACAGGGGCAGTAATTCACCCCTCCACTTT	CATTPDRGSNSPLHF
TRBJ2-5	TRBV9	NA	NA	TGTGCCAGCAGCCCCCAGGGAAGTCTAAAGACCCAGTACTTC	CASSPQGSLKTQYF
TRBJ2-7	TRBV10-3	TRBD2	NA	TGTGCCATCAGTGAGGGTCCGGGGGGGATAAGCTACGAGCAGTACTTC	CAISEGPGGISYEQYF
TRBJ2-7	TRBV23-1	NA	NA	TGCGCCAGCTACCCCTATACGTTCGGCCAGCTCTACGAGCAGTACTTC	CASYPYTFGQLYEQYF
TRBJ1-4	TRBV5-1	TRBD1	NA	TGCGCCAGCAGCTTGGGACAGGGGAGTAGTGGAGAAAAACTGTTTTTT	CASSLGQGSSGEKLFF